This entry features one T cell receptor (beta chain) sequence. This CDR3 has 14 residues. V was cut by 4 bases and J by 2 bases, with 12 bases left in between. The germline V gene has CDR1 SGHRS and CDR2 YFSETQ. Repertoires were generated with immunoSEQ multiplex PCR, while TCRdb's copy carries only in-frame clones and drops some. The sample consists of around 200,000 clones, approximately 81% of them appearing once. The sample originates from a study of blood T cell repertoires in COVID-19. The chain recombines TRBV5-1 with TRBJ2-5; D perhaps matches TRBD1 (6 bases). Sequencing input: PBMCs or T cells enriched from blood (not recorded which). This sequence originates from a middle-aged man who had recovered from COVID-19. The CDR3 nucleotides read TGCGCCAGCAGCAAAACAGGGCGGCAAGAGACCCAGTACTTC. It translates to CASSKTGRQETQYF.